The source of this TCR beta chain is a study of long-term antiretroviral therapy in people with HIV. Study-level results: Within the repertoire, clones expanded before ART were dominant at all time points. When set beside controls, HIV repertoires had CDR3 length ranges that were narrower.

At survey level, the immunoSEQ assay was run in its v3.0 version. Sequencing set out to capture about 40,000-55,000 T-cell genomes per sample. The assay was immunoSEQ multiplex PCR, and TCRdb's table has in-frame clones only and misses some. The sample consists of 15,000 to 20,000 clones, around 80% of them appearing once. Researchers secured at least one pre-ART and at least two post-ART PBMC samples from each donor. In regard to this clone: No antigen is known for it.

Sequenced material: unsorted PBMCs, taken 2.2 years after starting antiretroviral therapy. This clonotype originated in a man aged 45-65 years with HIV.

The CDR3 here is CASSLRYTVSTDTQYF. The CDR3 DNA follows: TGTGCCAGCAGCTTGCGGTACACCGTAAGCACAGATACGCAGTATTTT. The genes are TRBV7-9 and TRBJ2-3; D not resolved. The V and J ends lost 3 bases and 0 bases respectively, with 13 bases between them. Germline V gene sequence: CDR1 SEHNR, CDR2 FQNEAQ (reference sequence). This CDR3 has 16 amino acids.